The source of this TCR beta chain is a study of blood T cell repertoires in COVID-19. V dropped 6 bases and J dropped 4 bases, with 10 bases sitting between them. This CDR3 has 13 amino acids. CDR1 LNHDA and CDR2 SQIVND come from the germline V gene (reference sequence). Using immunoSEQ multiplex PCR, the repertoire was profiled, and TCRdb retains in-frame clones only, with some absent. The sample comprises roughly 250,000 clones, roughly 85% of which are singletons, and under 2.5% rests with the top ten. This clone was seen a handful of times. The material sequenced was PBMCs or T cells enriched from blood (not recorded which). The chain links TRBV19 to TRBJ2-1; D is perhaps TRBD1 (6 bases). This clonotype was sampled from a woman in her forties or fifties who had recovered from COVID-19. CDR3 sequence reads: CASSRTAYNEQFF. In DNA form, the CDR3 reads TGTGCCAGTAGCCGGACAGCTTACAATGAGCAGTTCTTC.